The 4 T cell receptor beta chains in this list originate from one sample, sequenced in a study of T cell responses to AZD1222 COVID-19 vaccine. Generated by immunoSEQ multiplex PCR, the TCRdb table keeps only in-frame clones and is missing some. Among under 95,000 clones listed, around nine tenths were seen once. Specimen: peripheral blood, collected on day 0 of AZD1222 vaccination. These receptors originate from an adult in good health.

The rearrangement uses TRBV5-6 and TRBJ1-2; D unclear. Germline V gene sequence: CDR1 SGHDT, CDR2 YYEEEE. This CDR3 comprises 14 residues. Trimming removed 4 bases from V and 0 bases from J, with 10 bases in between. This chain's CDR3 is CASSTDGANYGYTF. Written as DNA, the CDR3 is TGTGCCAGCAGCACGGACGGGGCTAACTATGGCTACACCTTC.

The J gene is TRBJ2-1, the V gene TRBV18; a weak D match, TRBD1 (6 bases). Per germline, CDR1 KGHSH and CDR2 LQKENI. The CDR3 length is 15 residues. V lost 3 bases and J lost 2, with 11 bases in between. In DNA, the CDR3 is TGTGCCAGCTCACCTTTAGGGGGACCCTACAATGAGCAGTTCTTC. This translates into CASSPLGGPYNEQFF.

This chain connects TRBV5-1 to TRBJ1-1; D ambiguous. Germline CDR1 and CDR2: SGHRS and YFSETQ. The V end lost 4 bases, the J end lost 2 bases, and 6 bases lay between the germline ends. The CDR3 loop spans 12 amino acids. The CDR3 sequence is CASSVGNTEAFF. CDR3 in DNA: TGCGCCAGCAGCGTGGGAAACACTGAAGCTTTCTTT.

The rearrangement joins TRBV5-1 to TRBJ1-5; D is perhaps TRBD1 (6 bases). The CDR3 consists of 14 residues. V was clipped by 1 base and J by 2 bases, with 7 bases between them. Germline V CDR1 and CDR2: SGHRS, YFSETQ. CDR3 nucleotides: TGCGCCAGCAGCTTGTCAGGGGGCAATCAGCCCCAGCATTTT. Translation gives CASSLSGGNQPQHF.